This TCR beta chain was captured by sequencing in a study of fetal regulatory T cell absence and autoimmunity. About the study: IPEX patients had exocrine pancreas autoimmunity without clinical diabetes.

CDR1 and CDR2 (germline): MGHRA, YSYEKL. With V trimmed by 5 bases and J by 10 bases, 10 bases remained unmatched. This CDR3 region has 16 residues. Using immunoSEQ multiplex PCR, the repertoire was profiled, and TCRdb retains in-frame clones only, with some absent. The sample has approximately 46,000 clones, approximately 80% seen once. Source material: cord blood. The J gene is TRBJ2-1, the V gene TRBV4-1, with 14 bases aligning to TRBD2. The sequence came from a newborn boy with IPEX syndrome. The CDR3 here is CASSGPGTSGGEEQFF. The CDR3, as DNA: TGCGCCAGCAGCGGACCCGGGACTAGCGGGGGAGAGGAGCAGTTCTTC.